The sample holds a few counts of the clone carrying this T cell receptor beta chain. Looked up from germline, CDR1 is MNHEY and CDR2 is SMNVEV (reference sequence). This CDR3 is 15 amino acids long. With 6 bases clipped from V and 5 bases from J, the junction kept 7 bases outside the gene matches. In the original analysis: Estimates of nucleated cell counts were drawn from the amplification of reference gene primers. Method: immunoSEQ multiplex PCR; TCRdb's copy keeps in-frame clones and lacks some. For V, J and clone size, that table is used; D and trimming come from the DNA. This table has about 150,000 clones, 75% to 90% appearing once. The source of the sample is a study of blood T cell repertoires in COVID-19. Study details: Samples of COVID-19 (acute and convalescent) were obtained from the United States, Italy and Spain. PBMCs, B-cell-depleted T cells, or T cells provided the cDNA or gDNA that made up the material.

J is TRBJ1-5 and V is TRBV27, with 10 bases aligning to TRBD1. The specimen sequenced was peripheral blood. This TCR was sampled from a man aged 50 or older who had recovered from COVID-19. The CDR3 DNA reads TGTGCCAGCAGCCGAGGACAGGGGGTCGATCAGCCCCAGCATTTT. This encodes CASSRGQGVDQPQHF.